Below, one TCR beta chain is given with its context. These data belong to a study of Tregs in tolerant kidney transplant recipients. V was trimmed by 6 bases and J by 3 bases, leaving 9 bases between them. CDR3 size: 12 residues. The germline V gene encodes CDR1 KGHSH and CDR2 LQKENI. Repertoires were generated with immunoSEQ multiplex PCR, while TCRdb's copy carries only in-frame clones and drops some. The table shows roughly 250,000 clones, with around 81% occurring only once. This rearrangement joins TRBV18 to TRBJ2-7; D not resolved. This TCR was recovered from a human donor in good health. Sample: CD4+ T cells from blood. CDR3 DNA: TGTGCCAGCTCCACTGAACTCTACGAGCAGTACTTC. Encoded protein: CASSTELYEQYF. Based on the CDR3 plus reference TRBV18 and TRBJ2-7, the full variable domain is NAGVMQNPRHLVRRRGQEARLRCSPMKGHSHVYWYRQLPEEGLKFMVYLQKENIIDESGMPKERFSAEFPKEGPSILRIQQVVRGDSAAYFCASSTELYEQYFGPGTRLTVT.